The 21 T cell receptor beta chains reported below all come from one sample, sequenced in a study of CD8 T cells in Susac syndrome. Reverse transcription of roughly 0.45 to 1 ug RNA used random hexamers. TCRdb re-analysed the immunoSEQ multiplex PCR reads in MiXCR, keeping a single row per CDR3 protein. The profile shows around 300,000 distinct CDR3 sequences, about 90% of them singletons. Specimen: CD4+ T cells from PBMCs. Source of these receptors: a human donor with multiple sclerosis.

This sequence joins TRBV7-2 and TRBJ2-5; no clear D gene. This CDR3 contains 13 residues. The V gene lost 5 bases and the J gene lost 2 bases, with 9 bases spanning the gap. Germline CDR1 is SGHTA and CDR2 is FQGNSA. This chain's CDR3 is CASSPHRQETQYF. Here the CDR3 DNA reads TGTGCCAGCAGCCCCCACAGACAAGAGACCCAGTACTTC.

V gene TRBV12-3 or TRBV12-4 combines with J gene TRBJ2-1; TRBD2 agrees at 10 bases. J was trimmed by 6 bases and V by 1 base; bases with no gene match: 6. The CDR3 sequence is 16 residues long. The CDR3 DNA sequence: TGTGCCAGCAGTTTAGTGAGCGGGGGGGCCCGCAATGAGCAGTTCTTC. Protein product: CASSLVSGGARNEQFF.

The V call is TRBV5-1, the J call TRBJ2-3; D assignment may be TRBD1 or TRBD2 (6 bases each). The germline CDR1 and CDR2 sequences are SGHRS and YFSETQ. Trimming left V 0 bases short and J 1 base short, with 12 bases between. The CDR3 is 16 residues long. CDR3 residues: CASSLEGGLGTDTQYF. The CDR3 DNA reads TGCGCCAGCAGCTTGGAAGGGGGGCTCGGCACAGATACGCAGTATTTT.

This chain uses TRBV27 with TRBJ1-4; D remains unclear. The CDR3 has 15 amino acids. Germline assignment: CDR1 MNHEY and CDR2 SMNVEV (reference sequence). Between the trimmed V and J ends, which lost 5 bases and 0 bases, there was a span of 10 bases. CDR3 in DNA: TGTGCCAGCAGTGTCCGGAGTGCAACTAATGAAAAACTGTTTTTT. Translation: CASSVRSATNEKLFF. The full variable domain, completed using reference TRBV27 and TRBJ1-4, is EAQVTQNPRYLITVTGKKLTVTCSQNMNHEYMSWYRQDPGLGLRQIYYSMNVEVTDKGDVPEGYKVSRKEKRNFPLILESPSPNQTSLYFCASSVRSATNEKLFFGSGTQLSVL.

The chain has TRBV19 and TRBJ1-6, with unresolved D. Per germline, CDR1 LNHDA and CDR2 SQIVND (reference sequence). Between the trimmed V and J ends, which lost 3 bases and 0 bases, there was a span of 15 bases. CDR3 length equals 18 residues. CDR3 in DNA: TGTGCCAGTAGTATTAGGTTCACGGTGAGCTCCTATAATTCACCCCTCCACTTT. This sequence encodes CASSIRFTVSSYNSPLHF. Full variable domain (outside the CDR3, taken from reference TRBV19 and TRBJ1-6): DGGITQSPKYLFRKEGQNVTLSCEQNLNHDAMYWYRQDPGQGLRLIYYSQIVNDFQKGDIAEGYSVSREKKESFPLTVTSAQKNPTAFYLCASSIRFTVSSYNSPLHFGNGTRLTVT.

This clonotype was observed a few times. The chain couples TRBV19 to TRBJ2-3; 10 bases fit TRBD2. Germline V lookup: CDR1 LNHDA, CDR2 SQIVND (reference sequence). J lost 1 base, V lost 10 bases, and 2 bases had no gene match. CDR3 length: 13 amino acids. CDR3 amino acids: CATGTSGTDTQYF. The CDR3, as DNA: TGTGCCACCGGGACTAGCGGCACAGATACGCAGTATTTT. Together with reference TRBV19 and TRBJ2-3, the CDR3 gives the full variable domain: DGGITQSPKYLFRKEGQNVTLSCEQNLNHDAMYWYRQDPGQGLRLIYYSQIVNDFQKGDIAEGYSVSREKKESFPLTVTSAQKNPTAFYLCATGTSGTDTQYFGPGTRLTVL.

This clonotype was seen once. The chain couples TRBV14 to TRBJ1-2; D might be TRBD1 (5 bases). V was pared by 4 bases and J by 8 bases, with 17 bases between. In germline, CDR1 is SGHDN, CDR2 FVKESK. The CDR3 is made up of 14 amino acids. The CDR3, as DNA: TGTGCCAGCAGCCTACCCGCTGGGACGGAGGGCTACACCTTC. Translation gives CASSLPAGTEGYTF.

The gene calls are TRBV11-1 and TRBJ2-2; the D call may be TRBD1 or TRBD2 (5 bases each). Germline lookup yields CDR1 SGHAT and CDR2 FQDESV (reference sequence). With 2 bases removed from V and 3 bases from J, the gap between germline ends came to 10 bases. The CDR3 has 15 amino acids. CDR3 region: CASSLPGTDTGELFF. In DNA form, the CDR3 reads TGTGCCAGCAGCTTACCGGGGACGGACACCGGGGAGCTGTTTTTT.

The CDR3 coding sequence is TGCAGCGTGGGCAACAGGGGTCGGGGTGTGACTGAAGCTTTCTTT. Translation gives CSVGNRGRGVTEAFF. This chain connects TRBV29-1 to TRBJ1-1; 7 bases fit TRBD1. Per the germline V gene, CDR1 is SQVTM and CDR2 is ANQGSEA. The CDR3 has 15 residues. Unmatched junction bases numbered 15, after V lost 6 bases and J lost 5 bases.

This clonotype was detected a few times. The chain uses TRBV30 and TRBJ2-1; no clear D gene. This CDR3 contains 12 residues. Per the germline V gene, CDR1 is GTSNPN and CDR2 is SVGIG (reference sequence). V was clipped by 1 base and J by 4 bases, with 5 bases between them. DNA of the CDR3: TGTGCCTGGAGTGGAAGGTACAATGAGCAGTTCTTC. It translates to CAWSGRYNEQFF. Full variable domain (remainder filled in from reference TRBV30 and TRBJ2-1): SQTIHQWPATLVQPVGSPLSLECTVEGTSNPNLYWYRQAAGRGLQLLFYSVGIGQISSEVPQNLSASRPQDRQFILSSKKLLLSDSGFYLCAWSGRYNEQFFGPGTRLTVL.

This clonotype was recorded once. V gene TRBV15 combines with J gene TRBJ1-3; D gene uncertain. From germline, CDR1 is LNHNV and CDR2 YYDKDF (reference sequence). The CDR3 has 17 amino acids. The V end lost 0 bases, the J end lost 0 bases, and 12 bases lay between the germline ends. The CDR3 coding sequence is TGTGCCACCAGCAGAGATTTTAGCTCGTACTCTGGAAACACCATATATTTT. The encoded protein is CATSRDFSSYSGNTIYF. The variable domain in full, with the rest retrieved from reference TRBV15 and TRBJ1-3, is DAMVIQNPRYQVTQFGKPVTLSCSQTLNHNVMYWYQQKSSQAPKLLFHYYDKDFNNEADTPDNFQSRRPNTSFCFLDIRSPGLGDTAMYLCATSRDFSSYSGNTIYFGEGSWLTVV.

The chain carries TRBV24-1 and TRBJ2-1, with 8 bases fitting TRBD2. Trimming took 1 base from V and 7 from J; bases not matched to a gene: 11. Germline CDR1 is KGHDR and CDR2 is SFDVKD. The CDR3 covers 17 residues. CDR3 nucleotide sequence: TGTGCCACCAGTGATTTTTTGGGGCCGGGGGGGCAGAATGAGCAGTTCTTC. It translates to CATSDFLGPGGQNEQFF.

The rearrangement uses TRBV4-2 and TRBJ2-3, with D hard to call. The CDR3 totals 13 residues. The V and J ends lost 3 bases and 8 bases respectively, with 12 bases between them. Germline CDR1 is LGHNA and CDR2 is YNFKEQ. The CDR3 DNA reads TGTGCCAGCAGCCACCCCGCAGCCAGTACGCAGTATTTT. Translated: CASSHPAASTQYF.

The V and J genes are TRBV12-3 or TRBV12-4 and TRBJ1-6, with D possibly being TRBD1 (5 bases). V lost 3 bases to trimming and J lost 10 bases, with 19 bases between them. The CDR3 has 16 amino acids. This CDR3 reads CASSFSSGQGESPLHF. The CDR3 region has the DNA TGTGCCAGCAGTTTTAGTTCGGGGCAGGGTGAATCACCCCTCCACTTT.

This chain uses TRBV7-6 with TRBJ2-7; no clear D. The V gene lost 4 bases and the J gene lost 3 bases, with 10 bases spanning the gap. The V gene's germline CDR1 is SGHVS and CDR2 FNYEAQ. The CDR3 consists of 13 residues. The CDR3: CASSSALNYEQYF. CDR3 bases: TGTGCCAGCAGCTCTGCTTTGAACTACGAGCAGTACTTC.

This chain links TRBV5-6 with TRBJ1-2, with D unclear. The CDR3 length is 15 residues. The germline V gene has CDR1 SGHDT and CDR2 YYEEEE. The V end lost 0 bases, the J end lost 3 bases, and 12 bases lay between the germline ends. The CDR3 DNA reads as TGTGCCAGCAGCTTGGTCGGAGGGTCTCACTATGGCTACACCTTC. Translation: CASSLVGGSHYGYTF.

CDR3 coding DNA: TGTGCCAGTACCGCGGACATCTTCTCTGGAAACACCATATATTTT. This gives the protein CASTADIFSGNTIYF. The V call is TRBV19, the J call TRBJ1-3; a possible D gene is TRBD1 (5 bases). Germline values: CDR1 LNHDA, CDR2 SQIVND (reference sequence). The V gene lost 7 bases and the J gene lost 0 bases, with 13 bases spanning the gap. The CDR3 has 15 amino acids.

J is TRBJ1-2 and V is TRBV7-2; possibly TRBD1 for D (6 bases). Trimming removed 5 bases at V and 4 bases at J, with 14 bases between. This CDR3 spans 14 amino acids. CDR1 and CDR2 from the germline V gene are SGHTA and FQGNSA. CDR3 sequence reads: CASSPRTAFYGYTF. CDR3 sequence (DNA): TGTGCCAGCAGCCCCAGGACAGCCTTCTATGGCTACACCTTC.

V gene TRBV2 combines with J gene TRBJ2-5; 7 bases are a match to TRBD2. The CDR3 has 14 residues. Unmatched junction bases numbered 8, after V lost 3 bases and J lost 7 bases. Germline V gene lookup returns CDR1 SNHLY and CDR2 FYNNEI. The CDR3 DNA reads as TGTGCCAGCAGTGAGGGCCTAGCGGTGACGACCCAGTACTTC. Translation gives CASSEGLAVTTQYF.

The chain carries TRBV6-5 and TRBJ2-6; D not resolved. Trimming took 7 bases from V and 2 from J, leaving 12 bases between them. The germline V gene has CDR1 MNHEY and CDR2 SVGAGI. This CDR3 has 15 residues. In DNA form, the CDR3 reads TGTGCCAGCACCCCCATCTCCACTGGGGCCAACGTCCTGACTTTC. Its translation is CASTPISTGANVLTF.

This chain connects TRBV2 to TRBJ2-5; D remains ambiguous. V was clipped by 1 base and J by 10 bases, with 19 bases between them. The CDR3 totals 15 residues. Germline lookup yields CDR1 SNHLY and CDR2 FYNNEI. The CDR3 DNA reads TGTGCCAGCAGTGAAGTCGGAACGGCCAGAGTTATCCAGTACTTC. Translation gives CASSEVGTARVIQYF.